This T cell receptor beta chain appears in the sequencing data of a study of graft-versus-host responses after intestinal transplantation. Study outcomes and limitations: An association linked early post-transplant HvG declines with peak circulating GvH clone levels.

The CDR3 spans 8 residues. Germline-derived CDR1 and CDR2 are SGDLS and YYNGEE. As for this clone: The antigen is not known. One end of the junction does not line up with germline, which may come from a read error.

Here immunoSEQ multiplex PCR was the method, and the copy in TCRdb shows in-frame clones only, minus some. The data contain roughly 99,000 clones, roughly 83% of them singletons. The input for sequencing was PBMCs, taken 255 days after intestinal transplant. The chain is built from TRBV9 and TRBJ2-7; D is ambiguous. This sequence was found in a human patient who received an intestinal transplant, so some T cells may come from the graft donor. The CDR3 sequence is CASSVGAF. DNA of the CDR3: TGTGCCAGCAGCGTAGGGGCCTTC.